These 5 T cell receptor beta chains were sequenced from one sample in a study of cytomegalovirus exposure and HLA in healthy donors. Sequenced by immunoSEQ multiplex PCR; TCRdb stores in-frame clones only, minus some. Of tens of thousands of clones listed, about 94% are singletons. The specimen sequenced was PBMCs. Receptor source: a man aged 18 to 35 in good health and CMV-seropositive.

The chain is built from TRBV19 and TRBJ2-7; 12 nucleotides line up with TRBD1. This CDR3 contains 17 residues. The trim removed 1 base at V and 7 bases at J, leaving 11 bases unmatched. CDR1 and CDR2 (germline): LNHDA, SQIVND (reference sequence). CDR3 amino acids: CASSIVGPGQGAREQYF. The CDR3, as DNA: TGTGCCAGTAGTATAGTTGGACCGGGACAGGGGGCGAGAGAGCAGTACTTC.

The CDR3 loop is CSVEDPGQPQHF. CDR3 sequence (DNA): TGCAGCGTTGAAGATCCGGGGCAGCCCCAGCATTTT. The chain links TRBV29-1 to TRBJ1-5; no firm D call. The V end lost 0 bases, the J end lost 7 bases, and 7 bases lay between the germline ends. Germline CDR1 reads SQVTM; CDR2 reads ANQGSEA. The CDR3 is made up of 12 amino acids. Full variable domain (outside the CDR3, taken from reference TRBV29-1 and TRBJ1-5): SAVISQKPSRDICQRGTSLTIQCQVDSQVTMMFWYRQQPGQSLTLIATANQGSEATYESGFVIDKFPISRPNLTFSTLTVSNMSPEDSSIYLCSVEDPGQPQHFGDGTRLSIL.

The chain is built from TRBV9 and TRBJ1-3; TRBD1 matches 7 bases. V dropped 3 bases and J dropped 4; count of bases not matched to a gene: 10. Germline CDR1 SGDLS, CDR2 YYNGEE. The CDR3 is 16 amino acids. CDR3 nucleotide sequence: TGTGCCAGCAGCGCAGGCGACAGGGTCGCGGGAAACACCATATATTTT. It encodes CASSAGDRVAGNTIYF.

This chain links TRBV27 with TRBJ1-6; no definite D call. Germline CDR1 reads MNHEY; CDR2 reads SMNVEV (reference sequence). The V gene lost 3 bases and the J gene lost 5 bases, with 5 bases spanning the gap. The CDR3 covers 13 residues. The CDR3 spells CASSFANNSPLHF. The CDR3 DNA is TGTGCCAGCAGTTTTGCTAATAATTCACCCCTCCACTTT.

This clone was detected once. DNA of the CDR3: TGTGCCAGCAGCTTAGCCGGGAGGGGAGAGACCCAGTACTTC. It is translated as CASSLAGRGETQYF. The chain links TRBV11-3 to TRBJ2-5, with TRBD2 matching 8 bases. Germline lookup yields CDR1 SGHNT and CDR2 YENEEA. This CDR3 is built from 14 residues. V lost 1 base, J lost 4 bases, and 2 bases stayed unmatched. The full variable domain, in which reference TRBV11-3 and TRBJ2-5 provide the parts outside the CDR3, is EAGVVQSPRYKIIEKKQPVAFWCNPISGHNTLYWYLQNLGQGPELLIRYENEEAVDDSQLPKDRFSAERLKGVDSTLKIQPAELGDSAVYLCASSLAGRGETQYFGPGTRLLVL.